Below, one T cell receptor beta chain is given with its context. TCRdb analysed the reads with MiXCR anew, one entry per CDR3 protein. The table includes hundreds of thousands of distinct CDR3 sequences, about 17% detected once. These data come from a study of T cell repertoires in cytomegalovirus infection. Input material: PBMCs. This clonotype originated in a human donor in good health (CMV status not recorded). Some clones in this sample may be carry-over from other donors' samples.

CDR3 sequence (DNA): TGTGCCATCAGTGACCTGGACAGGGGGAACACTGAAGCTTTCTTT. Translated, it gives CAISDLDRGNTEAFF. The chain has TRBV10-3 and TRBJ1-1, with TRBD1 matching over 9 bases. Germline CDR1 ENHRY, CDR2 SYGVKD. This CDR3 is built from 15 residues. V shed 3 bases, J shed 1 base, and the junction held 3 bases outside the gene matches.